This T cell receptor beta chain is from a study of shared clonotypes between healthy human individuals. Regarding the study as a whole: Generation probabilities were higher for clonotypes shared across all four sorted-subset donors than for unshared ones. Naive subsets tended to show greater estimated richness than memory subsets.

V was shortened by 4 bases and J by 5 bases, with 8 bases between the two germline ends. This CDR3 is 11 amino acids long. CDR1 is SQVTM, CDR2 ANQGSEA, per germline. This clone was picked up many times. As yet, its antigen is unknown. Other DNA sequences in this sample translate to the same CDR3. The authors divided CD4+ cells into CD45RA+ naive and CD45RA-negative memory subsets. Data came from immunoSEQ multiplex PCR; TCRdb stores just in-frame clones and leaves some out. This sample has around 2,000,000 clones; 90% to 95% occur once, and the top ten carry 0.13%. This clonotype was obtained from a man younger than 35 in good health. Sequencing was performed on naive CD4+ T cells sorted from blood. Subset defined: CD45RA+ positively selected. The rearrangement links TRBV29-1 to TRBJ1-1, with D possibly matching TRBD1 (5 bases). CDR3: CSVVGGTEAFF. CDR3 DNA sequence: TGCAGCGTTGTGGGGGGGACTGAAGCTTTCTTT.